These 23 T cell receptor beta chains share one sample of origin, sequenced in a study of cytomegalovirus exposure and HLA in healthy donors. The PCR made use of 60 Vbeta and 13 Jbeta primers. The repertoire was sequenced with immunoSEQ multiplex PCR; TCRdb's copy has only in-frame clones and lacks some. The sample shows more than 95,000 clones, roughly 80% of them seen only once. The sequencing input was PBMCs. The receptors were gathered from a man between 18 and 29 years old in good health and CMV-seropositive.

This rearrangement joins TRBV5-1 to TRBJ1-4, with 7 bases fitting TRBD1. V lost 7 bases, J lost 5 bases, and 5 bases stayed unmatched. The CDR3 length is 13 residues. The V gene's germline CDR1 is SGHRS and CDR2 YFSETQ. CDR3 coding DNA: TGCGCCAGCCAGGGGGGCCGGAATGAAAAACTGTTTTTT. Amino acids: CASQGGRNEKLFF.

The chain links TRBV7-9 to TRBJ2-5, with 9 bases identical to TRBD1. The DNA end lines up better with TRBJ2-7; the J call may be wrong. This CDR3 spans 13 amino acids. The V gene's germline CDR1 is SEHNR and CDR2 FQNEAQ (reference sequence). The CDR3 reads CASSANRGLEQYF. The CDR3 DNA reads TGTGCCAGCAGCGCAAACAGGGGGCTCGAGCAGTACTTC.

The V call is TRBV27, the J call TRBJ2-7; no firm D call. CDR3 length equals 14 residues. CDR1 and CDR2 (germline): MNHEY, SMNVEV (reference sequence). V was shortened by 5 bases and J by 3 bases, with 14 bases between the two germline ends. CDR3 protein: CASSMSALGYEQYF. The CDR3 DNA reads as TGTGCCAGCAGTATGAGCGCCCTCGGCTACGAGCAGTACTTC.

The chain carries TRBV19 and TRBJ2-7, with 10 bases fitting TRBD2. Germline V CDR1 and CDR2: LNHDA, SQIVND (reference sequence). The CDR3 runs to 15 residues. The V segment lost 5 bases and the J segment 1 base; nucleotides outside the gene matches: 5. The DNA of the CDR3 is TGTGCCAGTAGTGCGCGGACTAGCGGTTCCTACGAGCAGTACTTC. Its translation is CASSARTSGSYEQYF. The entire variable domain, with the rest obtained from reference TRBV19 and TRBJ2-7, is as follows: DGGITQSPKYLFRKEGQNVTLSCEQNLNHDAMYWYRQDPGQGLRLIYYSQIVNDFQKGDIAEGYSVSREKKESFPLTVTSAQKNPTAFYLCASSARTSGSYEQYFGPGTRLTVT.

On this clone itself: A junction end diverges from the germline sequence, so it may reflect a read error. This sequence joins TRBV7-9 and TRBJ1-1; D is unresolved. From germline, CDR1 is SEHNR and CDR2 FQNEAQ (reference sequence). The CDR3 covers 12 residues. The CDR3 spells CSSSLGGPRAFF. DNA for the CDR3: TGTTCCAGCAGCTTAGGAGGCCCGCGAGCTTTCTTT.

V is TRBV10-3 and J is TRBJ1-3; TRBD1 might be the D (5 bases). The CDR3 spans 14 residues. The V gene's germline CDR1 is ENHRY and CDR2 SYGVKD. V shed 3 bases and J shed 3 bases, with 9 bases lying between them. CDR3 nucleotide sequence: TGTGCCATCAGTGAAGGAGGGGATGGAAACACCATATATTTT. Translating gives CAISEGGDGNTIYF.

The chain employs TRBV2 and TRBJ2-7; 12 bases line up with TRBD1. The V segment lost 4 bases and the J segment 7 bases; nucleotides outside the gene matches: 8. The germline CDR1 and CDR2 sequences are SNHLY and FYNNEI. The CDR3 has 15 residues. The CDR3 spells CASSGLGQGAREQYF. In DNA form, the CDR3 reads TGTGCCAGCAGTGGATTGGGACAGGGGGCGCGTGAGCAGTACTTC.

This clone came up once. The CDR3 protein is CSVYGTSGRGPQDSYNEQFF. CDR3 nucleotides: TGCAGCGTTTACGGGACTAGCGGGAGGGGACCACAAGACTCCTACAATGAGCAGTTCTTC. The chain joins TRBV29-1 to TRBJ2-1, with TRBD2 identical over 16 bases. The CDR3 is made up of 20 amino acids. Germline loops: CDR1 SQVTM, CDR2 ANQGSEA. V gave up 5 bases and J gave up 0 bases; unmatched junction bases: 13.

This clone was observed a single time. The V and J genes are TRBV5-4 and TRBJ2-1; TRBD2 matches at 7 bases. V lost 3 bases, J lost 0 bases, and 6 bases stayed unmatched. Looked up from germline, CDR1 is SGHNT and CDR2 is YYREEE (reference sequence). This CDR3 is built from 16 residues. For the CDR3, the DNA is TGTGCCAGCAGCTCCTCTAAGCGGGGCTCCTACAATGAGCAGTTCTTC. Translated: CASSSSKRGSYNEQFF.

This chain uses TRBV18 with TRBJ2-7; D is uncertain. Trimming stripped 0 bases from V and 2 bases from J, with 8 bases between. The CDR3 totals 14 residues. Germline V gene data show CDR1 as KGHSH and CDR2 as LQKENI. The CDR3 DNA sequence: TGTGCCAGCTCACCACCCGCAGGTACCTACGAGCAGTACTTC. It is translated as CASSPPAGTYEQYF.

This rearrangement joins TRBV7-6 to TRBJ2-5, with D possibly TRBD1 on 6 matching bases. The CDR3 has 15 residues. Germline V gene lookup returns CDR1 SGHVS and CDR2 FNYEAQ. V dropped 1 base and J dropped 3 bases, with 12 bases sitting between them. The CDR3 loop reads CASSLGVDRKETQYF. DNA of the CDR3: TGTGCCAGCAGCTTAGGGGTTGACAGGAAAGAGACCCAGTACTTC.

This chain connects TRBV2 to TRBJ2-7; 9 bases are shared with TRBD1. V gave up 5 bases and J gave up 3 bases; unmatched junction bases: 8. Germline CDR1 reads SNHLY; CDR2 reads FYNNEI. The CDR3 runs to 15 residues. CDR3 DNA sequence: TGTGCCAGCAGTTTAACACGACAGGGGGACTACGAGCAGTACTTC. Amino acids: CASSLTRQGDYEQYF.

The chain couples TRBV7-6 to TRBJ2-2; weak D call: TRBD1 (5 bases). Germline V gene sequence: CDR1 SGHVS, CDR2 FNYEAQ. Trimming cost V 5 bases and J 7 bases, with 11 bases left between them. The length of the CDR3 is 13 residues. CDR3 sequence: CASSRIQGGELFF. The CDR3 DNA follows: TGTGCCAGCAGCCGAATCCAGGGCGGGGAGCTGTTTTTT. Complete variable domain (other parts from reference TRBV7-6 and TRBJ2-2): GAGVSQSPRYKVTKRGQDVALRCDPISGHVSLYWYRQALGQGPEFLTYFNYEAQQDKSGLPNDRFSAERPEGSISTLTIQRTEQRDSAMYRCASSRIQGGELFFGEGSRLTVL.

The chain couples TRBV29-1 to TRBJ2-7; 8 bases are shared with TRBD1. The V and J ends lost 4 bases and 3 bases, in that order; junction bases with no gene match: 17. The CDR3 consists of 17 residues. Germline lookup yields CDR1 SQVTM and CDR2 ANQGSEA. The CDR3 DNA follows: TGCAGCGTTGTGAGTGACAGGGGCCATGCGGGACGCTACGAGCAGTACTTC. Protein: CSVVSDRGHAGRYEQYF.

This clone was counted once. The chain links TRBV4-3 to TRBJ1-6; D perhaps matches TRBD1 (6 bases). V dropped 0 bases and J dropped 5 bases, with 14 bases sitting between them. The CDR3 is 17 amino acids. Germline-derived CDR1 and CDR2 are LGHNA and YSLEER. The DNA of the CDR3 is TGCGCCAGCAGCCAAGACCGGGGGGCGGCCAATAATTCACCCCTCCACTTT. It specifies CASSQDRGAANNSPLHF.

V usage is TRBV27 and J usage is TRBJ2-1, with TRBD2 matching over 8 bases. The CDR3 has 14 amino acids. Trimming took 6 bases from V and 8 from J; bases not matched to a gene: 9. CDR1 and CDR2 (germline): MNHEY, SMNVEV (reference sequence). Here the CDR3 reads CASRPGLGFDEQFF. CDR3 in DNA: TGTGCCAGCAGACCGGGACTAGGTTTCGATGAGCAGTTCTTC.

The CDR3 protein is CASSWTGIQETQYF. DNA for the CDR3: TGTGCCAGCAGCTGGACAGGGATCCAAGAGACCCAGTACTTC. This chain connects TRBV7-2 to TRBJ2-5, with TRBD1 matching over 8 bases. The J segment lost 1 base and the V segment lost 4 bases, leaving 2 bases of the junction unmatched. Looked up from germline, CDR1 is SGHTA and CDR2 is FQGNSA. This CDR3 spans 14 amino acids. Drawing the rest from reference TRBV7-2 and TRBJ2-5, the complete variable domain is GAGVSQSPSNKVTEKGKDVELRCDPISGHTALYWYRQSLGQGLEFLIYFQGNSAPDKSGLPSDRFSAERTGGSVSTLTIQRTQQEDSAVYLCASSWTGIQETQYFGPGTRLLVL.

For this clone: A read error may produce the germline difference seen at one junction end. V is TRBV7-9 and J is TRBJ1-1; 7 bases line up with TRBD1. The CDR3 covers 19 residues. Germline V CDR1 and CDR2: SEHNR, FQNEAQ (reference sequence). The CDR3 DNA sequence: TGTTCCAGCAGCTTAGCGCGGGTCGACAGGGATTATATGAACACTGAAGCTTTCTTT. Translation gives CSSSLARVDRDYMNTEAFF.

In its sample, this clone was seen a few times. This chain joins TRBV7-2 and TRBJ1-2; TRBD1 matches 9 bases. The length of the CDR3 is 16 residues. J lost 5 bases, V lost 8 bases, and 15 bases had no gene match. The germline V gene encodes CDR1 SGHTA and CDR2 FQGNSA. The CDR3 loop reads CASCLGQGNWLYGYTF. The CDR3 DNA follows: TGTGCCAGCTGTCTGGGACAGGGTAATTGGTTGTATGGCTACACCTTC. The entire variable domain, with the rest obtained from reference TRBV7-2 and TRBJ1-2, is as follows: GAGVSQSPSNKVTEKGKDVELRCDPISGHTALYWYRQSLGQGLEFLIYFQGNSAPDKSGLPSDRFSAERTGGSVSTLTIQRTQQEDSAVYLCASCLGQGNWLYGYTFGSGTRLTVV.

Only one count was recorded for this clone. The rearrangement links TRBV4-1 to TRBJ2-1; 10 bases align to TRBD2. Losses at the gene ends were 1 base for V and 5 bases for J; bases not matched to a gene: 8. The germline gives CDR1 MGHRA, CDR2 YSYEKL. This CDR3 spans 17 amino acids. CDR3 DNA: TGCGCCAGCAGCCAAGTGGGAGGGACTAGCGATGACAATGAGCAGTTCTTC. This translates into CASSQVGGTSDDNEQFF.

V usage is TRBV9 and J usage is TRBJ2-7, with a possible D match to TRBD2 (6 bases). Germline V gene data show CDR1 as SGDLS and CDR2 as YYNGEE. V was trimmed by 0 bases and J by 6 bases, leaving 16 bases between them. The CDR3 spans 15 residues. The CDR3 DNA is TGTGCCAGCAGCGTAGATGGAGGGTGGGCTACCGAGCAGTACTTC. It yields the protein CASSVDGGWATEQYF.

This rearrangement joins TRBV27 to TRBJ2-1; TRBD1 might be the D (6 bases). The CDR3 is 14 residues long. The V gene's germline CDR1 is MNHEY and CDR2 SMNVEV (reference sequence). Deletions cut 10 bases from V and 1 base from J, with 14 bases between. The CDR3 region has the DNA TGTGCCACCTGTCGGACAGCGTCCTACAATGAGCAGTTCTTC. This sequence encodes CATCRTASYNEQFF.

The rearrangement joins TRBV6-6 to TRBJ2-7; D might be TRBD1 (6 bases). CDR3 size: 16 residues. Trimming cost V 6 bases and J 0 bases, with 18 bases left between them. The germline V gene has CDR1 MNHNY and CDR2 SVGAGI (reference sequence). The CDR3 bases are TGTGCCAGCAGCTTTACCGCCGGACAGCTCTCCTACGAGCAGTACTTC. Amino acid sequence: CASSFTAGQLSYEQYF.